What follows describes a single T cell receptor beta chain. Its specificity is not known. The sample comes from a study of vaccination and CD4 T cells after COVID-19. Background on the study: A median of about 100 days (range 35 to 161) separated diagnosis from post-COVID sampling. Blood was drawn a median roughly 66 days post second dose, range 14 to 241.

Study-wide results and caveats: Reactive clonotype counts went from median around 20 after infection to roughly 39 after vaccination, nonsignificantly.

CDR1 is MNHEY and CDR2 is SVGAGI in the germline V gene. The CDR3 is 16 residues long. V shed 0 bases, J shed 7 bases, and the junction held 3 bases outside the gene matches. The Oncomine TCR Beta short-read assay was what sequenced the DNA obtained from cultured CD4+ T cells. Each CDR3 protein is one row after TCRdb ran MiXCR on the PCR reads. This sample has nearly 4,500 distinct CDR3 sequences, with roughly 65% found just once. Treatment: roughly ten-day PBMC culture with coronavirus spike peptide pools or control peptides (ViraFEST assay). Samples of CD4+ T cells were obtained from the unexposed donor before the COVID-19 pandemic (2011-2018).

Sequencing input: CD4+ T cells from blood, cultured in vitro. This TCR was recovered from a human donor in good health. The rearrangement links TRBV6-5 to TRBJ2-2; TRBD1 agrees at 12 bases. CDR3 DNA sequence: TGTGCCAGCAGTTACTCGGGGACAGGGGGCCACGGGGAGCTGTTTTTT. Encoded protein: CASSYSGTGGHGELFF.